The 28 T cell receptor beta chains given below trace back to one sample, sequenced in a study of Ad26.COV2.S vaccination and SARS-CoV-2 variants (dated by TCRdb to the early 2020s). The library relied on the immunoSEQ multiplex PCR assay. Held by TCRdb, this immuneACCESS table contains in-frame sequences only and omits some clones. Under half of the omission traces to an unresolved V gene where checked; the cause of the rest is unknown. The sample records hundreds of thousands of clones, approximately 88% of which are singletons. Together, the top ten hold approximately 1.5% of the sample. The sample's treatment or condition label, in plain terms: some 20 received Ad26.COV2.S at low or high dose, single or two shots; about 5 received placebo; per-sample allocation not given. For vaccine and placebo recipients, the sequenced repertoires came from samples collected on day 63 after the first injection.

Specimen: peripheral blood, collected in a trial of Ad26.COV2.S vaccine versus placebo. The receptor source for this set is a person aged 18-65 years who received the Ad26.COV2.S COVID-19 vaccine or a placebo.

This chain connects TRBV10-3 to TRBJ2-5, with 7 bases aligning to TRBD1. The CDR3 covers 14 residues. The ends lost 6 bases at V and 3 bases at J; junction bases unmatched: 7. Looked up from germline, CDR1 is ENHRY and CDR2 is SYGVKD. In DNA form, the CDR3 reads TGTGCCATCAGCGCCGGGACAGCAAAAGAGACCCAGTACTTC. Translated, it gives CAISAGTAKETQYF.

The rearrangement links TRBV3-1 (or the pseudogene TRBV3-2) to TRBJ2-7; the match to TRBD2 covers 8 bases. This CDR3 spans 14 amino acids. Per the germline V gene, CDR1 is LGHDT and CDR2 is YNNKEL (reference sequence). V lost 6 bases to trimming and J lost 4 bases; unmatched junction nucleotides: 8. The CDR3 region has the DNA TGTGCCAGCAGTCCCGGGACTAGTTGGTACGAGCAGTACTTC. As protein: CASSPGTSWYEQYF.

The table lists this clone with a count of one. V and J are TRBV6-2 or TRBV6-3 and TRBJ2-2, with no clear D. V was clipped by 2 bases and J by 0 bases, with 16 bases between them. Germline CDR1 is MNHEY and CDR2 is SVGEGT. The CDR3 length is 18 residues. The CDR3 protein is CASSYARSGTANTGELFF. DNA of the CDR3: TGTGCCAGCAGTTACGCGAGGTCGGGTACCGCGAACACCGGGGAGCTGTTTTTT.

This chain uses TRBV5-1 with TRBJ2-2; 11 bases are shared with TRBD2. V shed 1 base and J 5 bases; nucleotides not matched to a gene: 4. The CDR3 is 16 residues long. Germline-derived CDR1 and CDR2 are SGHRS and YFSETQ. The CDR3 region has the DNA TGCGCCAGCAGCTTGATGTCTAGCGGGAGGACCGGGGAGCTGTTTTTT. It is translated as CASSLMSSGRTGELFF.

The gene calls are TRBV27 and TRBJ1-2, with 7 bases aligning to TRBD1. The length of the CDR3 is 14 residues. From germline, CDR1 is MNHEY and CDR2 SMNVEV (reference sequence). With 5 bases clipped from V and 0 bases from J, the junction kept 3 bases outside the gene matches. The CDR3 region has the DNA TGTGCCAGCAGTCGGGACAGCCCTAACTATGGCTACACCTTC. Its translation: CASSRDSPNYGYTF.

The chain uses TRBV7-9 and TRBJ1-1, with D uncertain. Trimming pared 3 bases from V and 1 base from J, leaving 12 bases between. The length of the CDR3 is 15 residues. CDR1 and CDR2 from the germline V gene are SEHNR and FQNEAQ (reference sequence). The CDR3 sequence is CASSLAEVANTEAFF. CDR3 DNA: TGTGCCAGCAGCTTGGCAGAGGTGGCGAACACTGAAGCTTTCTTT.

About this clone: The CDR3 end shows no conserved phenylalanine or tryptophan, and so a read error is likely. The DNA is left out, because the CDR3 cannot be placed on it with certainty; the CDR3 is given as TCRdb lists it. This chain uses TRBV5-1 with TRBJ2-4; the table assigns TRBD1, which was not confirmed against the DNA. CDR1 and CDR2 (germline): SGHRS, YFSETQ. The CDR3 totals 12 residues, both ends included. The CDR3 here is CASSRTGTGDPP.

The V and J genes are TRBV27 and TRBJ2-7; either TRBD1 or TRBD2 may supply D (6 bases each). This CDR3 is built from 14 residues. Trimming stripped 1 base from V and 5 bases from J, with 12 bases between. The V gene's germline CDR1 is MNHEY and CDR2 SMNVEV (reference sequence). The CDR3 DNA is TGTGCCAGCAGTTTATATCAGGGGAGGAACGAGCAGTACTTC. Its translation is CASSLYQGRNEQYF.

V is TRBV12-3 or TRBV12-4 and J is TRBJ1-1; TRBD1 aligns across 7 bases. Losses at the gene ends were 3 bases for V and 3 bases for J; bases not matched to a gene: 1. CDR3 length: 13 residues. The CDR3, as DNA: TGTGCCAGCAGTTTGGGGACAGACACTGAAGCTTTCTTT. This translates into CASSLGTDTEAFF.

In DNA form, the CDR3 reads TGTGCCAGCAGCAGAAACAGACTAGCAGGTGAGCAGTTCTTC. Its protein product is CASSRNRLAGEQFF. The chain links TRBV7-2 to TRBJ2-1; 7 positions agree with TRBD2. The CDR3 is 14 residues long. CDR1 and CDR2 (germline): SGHTA, FQGNSA. V shed 5 bases, J shed 9 bases, and the junction held 10 bases outside the gene matches.

This clone was picked up a small number of times. The chain has TRBV27 and TRBJ1-2; the D gene is possibly TRBD1 (5 bases). CDR3 size: 13 residues. The V end was cut by 2 bases, the J end by 5 bases, with 9 bases between. CDR1 MNHEY and CDR2 SMNVEV come from the germline V gene (reference sequence). The DNA for the CDR3 is TGTGCCAGCAGTTTAGAGGGGCCTTATGGCTACACCTTC. Encoded protein: CASSLEGPYGYTF.

About this clone: Other DNA variants within this sample encode the same CDR3. This rearrangement joins TRBV19 to TRBJ1-5, with D possibly matching TRBD1 (5 bases). CDR1 is LNHDA and CDR2 is SQIVND in the germline V gene (reference sequence). Trimming pared 5 bases from V and 3 bases from J, leaving 11 bases between. This CDR3 is built from 14 residues. CDR3 nucleotides: TGTGCCAGTAGTCCCCCAGGGCTCAATCAGCCCCAGCATTTT. It yields the protein CASSPPGLNQPQHF.

CDR3 loop: CASSQDESGGSYEQYF. The CDR3, as DNA: TGTGCCAGCAGCCAAGATGAGAGCGGAGGCTCCTACGAGCAGTACTTC. This chain links TRBV3-1 (or the pseudogene TRBV3-2) with TRBJ2-7; possibly TRBD2 for D (5 bases). CDR3 length: 16 residues. Trimming cost V 0 bases and J 0 bases, with 12 bases left between them. The germline V gene encodes CDR1 LGHDT and CDR2 YNNKEL (reference sequence).

Turning to this clone: Other DNA sequences in the same sample also yield this CDR3. The chain is built from TRBV30 and TRBJ2-1; D gene ambiguous. In germline, CDR1 is GTSNPN, CDR2 SVGIG (reference sequence). Trimming shortened V by 3 bases and J by 4 bases, and 4 bases separated the two germline ends. This CDR3 contains 11 residues. CDR3 sequence reads: CAWRGYNEQFF. In nucleotides, the CDR3 is TGTGCCTGGAGGGGGTACAATGAGCAGTTCTTC.

The chain carries TRBV7-2 and TRBJ1-3; weak D call: TRBD1 (5 bases). There are 14 residues in the CDR3. The V gene lost 3 bases and the J gene lost 0 bases, with 6 bases spanning the gap. Germline V gene lookup returns CDR1 SGHTA and CDR2 FQGNSA. The CDR3 nucleotides read TGTGCCAGCAGCTTCGGGGGCTCTGGAAACACCATATATTTT. Amino acid sequence: CASSFGGSGNTIYF.

The V gene is TRBV7-9, the J gene TRBJ1-6; D uncertain. Germline V gene data show CDR1 as SEHNR and CDR2 as FQNEAQ (reference sequence). This CDR3 spans 12 amino acids. V lost 2 bases and J 8 bases, leaving 4 bases between the germline ends. The chain's CDR3 is CASSLNYSPLHF. CDR3 nucleotides: TGTGCCAGCAGCTTAAACTATTCACCCCTCCACTTT.

V and J are TRBV7-2 and TRBJ1-1, with D unresolved. V was clipped by 5 bases and J by 2 bases, with 15 bases between them. Germline V CDR1 and CDR2: SGHTA, FQGNSA. CDR3 size: 15 residues. CDR3 residues: CASSPPVPSNTEAFF. The CDR3 coding sequence is TGTGCCAGCAGCCCCCCGGTCCCGAGCAACACTGAAGCTTTCTTT.

The V and J genes are TRBV3-1 (or the pseudogene TRBV3-2) and TRBJ2-5, with TRBD2 matching over 13 bases. From germline, CDR1 is LGHDT and CDR2 YNNKEL (reference sequence). With V trimmed by 4 bases and J by 2 bases, 4 bases remained unmatched. The length of the CDR3 is 16 residues. CDR3 residues: CASSRTSGSMQETQYF. As DNA, the CDR3 is TGTGCCAGCAGCCGGACTAGCGGGAGTATGCAAGAGACCCAGTACTTC.

As to this clone: At the DNA level, this CDR3 is encoded by other sequences in the same sample as well. V and J are TRBV19 and TRBJ1-5, with TRBD1 matching over 9 bases. The germline V gene encodes CDR1 LNHDA and CDR2 SQIVND (reference sequence). The ends lost 4 bases at V and 7 bases at J; junction bases unmatched: 5. The CDR3 consists of 14 residues. The CDR3 loop is CASSTRQGGQPQHF. DNA for the CDR3: TGTGCCAGTAGTACACGACAGGGGGGCCAGCCCCAGCATTTT.

The genes are TRBV15 and TRBJ2-7; weak D call: TRBD2 (5 bases). From germline, CDR1 is LNHNV and CDR2 YYDKDF (reference sequence). V lost 0 bases and J 4 bases, leaving 13 bases between the germline ends. The CDR3 is made up of 15 amino acids. The CDR3 DNA sequence: TGTGCCACCAGCAGAGAGAGAACCGAGGGTTACGAGCAGTACTTC. Protein: CATSRERTEGYEQYF.

This chain uses TRBV30 with TRBJ1-5; 7 bases map to TRBD1. After removal of 4 bases from V and 7 bases from J, the junction contained 10 bases not matched to a gene. Germline V lookup: CDR1 GTSNPN, CDR2 SVGIG (reference sequence). The CDR3 has 14 residues. CDR3 protein: CAWTRQGTWQPQHF. CDR3 sequence (DNA): TGTGCCTGGACTCGACAGGGCACCTGGCAGCCCCAGCATTTT.

V gene TRBV9 combines with J gene TRBJ2-2, with D unclear. Germline CDR1 SGDLS, CDR2 YYNGEE. Trimming took off 0 bases at V and 4 bases at J, with 10 bases between the two ends. The CDR3 runs to 15 residues. As DNA, the CDR3 is TGTGCCAGCAGCGTAGGGACCCCAGGCACCGGGGAGCTGTTTTTT. It encodes CASSVGTPGTGELFF.

The rearrangement uses TRBV2 and TRBJ1-6, with 8 positions matching TRBD1. Looked up from germline, CDR1 is SNHLY and CDR2 is FYNNEI. This CDR3 contains 15 residues. The junction had 8 bases not matched to a gene; V was cut back by 6 bases and J by 7 bases. The CDR3 DNA follows: TGTGCCAGCAGGGTCCAGGGGACAGGCAATTCACCCCTCCACTTT. Its protein product is CASRVQGTGNSPLHF.

This sequence joins TRBV28 and TRBJ1-5, with a possible D match to TRBD1 (5 bases). CDR1 is MDHEN and CDR2 is SYDVKM in the germline V gene. The CDR3 covers 13 residues. V dropped 7 bases and J dropped 3 bases, with 10 bases sitting between them. CDR3 nucleotide sequence: TGTGCCAGCAATCAGGGAAACAATCAGCCCCAGCATTTT. Its translation is CASNQGNNQPQHF. The full variable domain, in which reference TRBV28 and TRBJ1-5 provide the parts outside the CDR3, is DVKVTQSSRYLVKRTGEKVFLECVQDMDHENMFWYRQDPGLGLRLIYFSYDVKMKEKGDIPEGYSVSREKKERFSLILESASTNQTSMYLCASNQGNNQPQHFGDGTRLSIL.

The chain is built from TRBV4-2 and TRBJ2-7; the D is unclear. Germline V gene lookup returns CDR1 LGHNA and CDR2 YNFKEQ. The CDR3 consists of 16 residues. Trimming took off 0 bases at V and 0 bases at J, with 12 bases between the two ends. Here the CDR3 DNA reads TGTGCCAGCAGCCAAGATGGACCAAGGAGCTCCTACGAGCAGTACTTC. Translating it yields CASSQDGPRSSYEQYF.

The chain employs TRBV7-2 and TRBJ1-2; TRBD1 might be the D (6 bases). Deletions cut 8 bases from V and 8 bases from J, with 18 bases between. The CDR3 sequence is 13 residues long. Germline V gene data show CDR1 as SGHTA and CDR2 as FQGNSA. The DNA of the CDR3 is TGTGCCAGCGCATCACAGGGCGATGGAGGCTACACCTTC. It codes for CASASQGDGGYTF.

The rearrangement links TRBV29-1 to TRBJ1-5; weak D call: TRBD1 (6 bases). The CDR3 runs to 12 residues. V was pared by 7 bases and J by 7 bases, with 14 bases between. Germline V gene sequence: CDR1 SQVTM, CDR2 ANQGSEA. The CDR3 loop reads CSASGAGQPQHF. CDR3 bases: TGCAGCGCTTCGGGGGCAGGGCAGCCCCAGCATTTT.

This clone was observed once. The chain couples TRBV18 to TRBJ1-1; tentative D call: TRBD1 (5 bases). Between the trimmed V and J ends, which lost 0 bases and 2 bases, there was a span of 10 bases. The CDR3 has 15 residues. Germline V gene lookup returns CDR1 KGHSH and CDR2 LQKENI. The CDR3, as DNA: TGTGCCAGCTCACCACCGAAAGGACAAAACACTGAAGCTTTCTTT. Protein sequence: CASSPPKGQNTEAFF.